Below are 15 T cell receptor beta chains sequenced from a single sample in a study of regulatory T cells in long-lasting Graves disease. Time point here: persistent/refractory GD, antithyroid drugs over 5 years with positive TRAb. PBMC RNA was the source of the TCR library. Arm-PCR with iRepertoire HTBI primers amplified the CDR3 regions for these TCR beta libraries. TCRdb independently ran MiXCR on the multiplex PCR reads; one entry per CDR3 protein. This repertoire shows roughly 500,000 distinct CDR3 sequences, 20% found once; its top ten account for approximately 8%. Sample: peripheral blood mononuclear cells (PBMCs), taken when the disease was refractory, from a patient treated with antithyroid drugs. These TCRs come from a female donor with Graves disease.

The chain has TRBV7-9 and TRBJ2-7, with D tentatively TRBD1 or TRBD2 (5 bases each). The CDR3 extends over 14 amino acids. V was cut by 1 base and J by 4 bases, with 11 bases left in between. The V gene's germline CDR1 is SEHNR and CDR2 FQNEAQ (reference sequence). The CDR3 loop reads CASSLVGREYEQYF. CDR3 coding DNA: TGTGCCAGCAGCTTAGTCGGCAGGGAGTACGAGCAGTACTTC.

This clonotype appeared many times. The V call is TRBV6-1, the J call TRBJ1-1, with D possibly TRBD1 on 6 matching bases. V dropped 6 bases and J dropped 0 bases, with 11 bases sitting between them. The CDR3 loop spans 14 amino acids. Germline V CDR1 and CDR2: MNHNS, SASEGT. The CDR3 loop reads CASRKHRVNTEAFF. CDR3 coding DNA: TGTGCCAGCAGAAAACACAGGGTGAACACTGAAGCTTTCTTT.

This chain uses TRBV5-1 with TRBJ2-7; TRBD2 agrees at 9 bases. The germline CDR1 and CDR2 sequences are SGHRS and YFSETQ. The ends lost 5 bases at V and 2 bases at J; junction bases unmatched: 14. The CDR3 spans 17 residues. The CDR3 region has the DNA TGCGCCAGCAGGCGGTCTAGCGGGACCCTTACCACCTACGAGCAGTACTTC. Translation gives CASRRSSGTLTTYEQYF.

This clonotype was seen a few times. J is TRBJ2-2 and V is TRBV4-3; possibly TRBD1 for D (5 bases). Germline assignment: CDR1 LGHNA and CDR2 YSLEER. The CDR3 is 16 amino acids. V lost 0 bases and J lost 3, with 11 bases in between. Here the CDR3 reads CASSQDPTAYTGELFF. The DNA for the CDR3 is TGCGCCAGCAGCCAAGATCCGACAGCTTACACCGGGGAGCTGTTTTTT.

V and J are TRBV28 and TRBJ2-1, with TRBD2 as a possible D gene (6 bases). V gave up 4 bases and J gave up 4 bases, with 11 bases separating them. The CDR3 has 14 residues. Looked up from germline, CDR1 is MDHEN and CDR2 is SYDVKM. The CDR3 protein is CASSWLADYNEQFF. Here the CDR3 DNA reads TGTGCCAGCAGTTGGTTAGCGGATTACAATGAGCAGTTCTTC.

This clonotype was counted many times. The chain employs TRBV7-2 and TRBJ2-5; D might be TRBD1 or TRBD2, each matching 5 bases. Germline lookup yields CDR1 SGHTA and CDR2 FQGNSA. This CDR3 spans 14 amino acids. V was pared by 2 bases and J by 2 bases, with 9 bases between. This CDR3 reads CASSLNWGQETQYF. The DNA of the CDR3 is TGTGCCAGCAGCTTAAATTGGGGGCAAGAGACCCAGTACTTC.

This clonotype was counted at least ten times. The V and J genes are TRBV6-1 and TRBJ1-5; D might be TRBD1 (6 bases). CDR3 length equals 14 residues. Germline lookup yields CDR1 MNHNS and CDR2 SASEGT. V lost 3 bases and J lost 5, with 11 bases in between. In DNA form, the CDR3 reads TGTGCCAGCAGTGACCGGGGGGCCCATCAGCCCCAGCATTTT. This encodes CASSDRGAHQPQHF.

The genes are TRBV7-9 and TRBJ2-7; D may correspond to TRBD1 or TRBD2 (5 bases each). CDR1 is SEHNR, CDR2 FQNEAQ, per germline (reference sequence). Trimming removed 7 bases at V and 4 bases at J, with 14 bases between. The CDR3 is 13 amino acids. The CDR3 sequence is CASTSGTDYEQYF. The CDR3 DNA reads as TGTGCCAGCACCTCCGGGACGGATTACGAGCAGTACTTC.

This clonotype has a count of ten or more. V gene TRBV6-1 combines with J gene TRBJ2-5; tentatively, D is TRBD1 (5 bases). Germline CDR1 is MNHNS and CDR2 is SASEGT. With 5 bases removed from V and 0 bases from J, the gap between germline ends came to 10 bases. The CDR3 is 14 residues long. The CDR3 DNA is TGTGCCAGCAGTCCCCAGGGTTACCAAGAGACCCAGTACTTC. This codes for CASSPQGYQETQYF.

The DNA for the CDR3 is TGTGCCAGCAGCCAAGGGGACCTTCGGTGGGAATACGAGCAGTACTTC. It specifies CASSQGDLRWEYEQYF. This chain joins TRBV3-1 and TRBJ2-7; D could derive from TRBD1 or TRBD2 (5 bases each). Germline CDR1 LGHDT, CDR2 YNNKEL (reference sequence). This CDR3 contains 16 residues. V lost 1 base and J 4 bases, leaving 17 bases between the germline ends.

This clonotype was seen at least ten times. This sequence joins TRBV27 and TRBJ1-5; D is undetermined. CDR1 is MNHEY and CDR2 is SMNVEV in the germline V gene (reference sequence). There are 14 residues in the CDR3. The germline V and J ends were trimmed by 0 bases and 3 bases, with 6 bases remaining between them. CDR3 protein: CASSLSNTNQPQHF. In nucleotides, the CDR3 is TGTGCCAGCAGTTTATCGAACACCAATCAGCCCCAGCATTTT.

This clonotype was counted only a few times. The junction departs from germline at one end; a sequencing error may be responsible. This chain joins TRBV4-3 and TRBJ1-1; no firm D call. Germline V lookup: CDR1 LGHNA, CDR2 YSLEER. This CDR3 comprises 13 residues. The CDR3: CASSQDAGTEAFF. The CDR3 DNA sequence: TGTGCCAGCAGCCAAGACGCGGGCACTGAAGCTTTCTTT.

This clonotype turned up a few times. The chain links TRBV7-2 to TRBJ1-4; 7 nucleotides line up with TRBD1. The germline V gene has CDR1 SGHTA and CDR2 FQGNSA. CDR3 length: 15 residues. The junction had 8 bases not matched to a gene; V was cut back by 5 bases and J by 5 bases. CDR3 sequence reads: CASSRGARGNEKLFF. In nucleotides, the CDR3 is TGTGCCAGCAGCCGGGGGGCCAGGGGGAATGAAAAACTGTTTTTT.

This clonotype was recorded a few times. This chain joins TRBV6-2 or TRBV6-3 and TRBJ2-7; possible D gene TRBD1, 6 bases. The CDR3 runs to 16 residues. Germline V gives CDR1 MNHEY, CDR2 SVGEGT. Trimming removed 0 bases at V and 3 bases at J, with 15 bases between. The CDR3 nucleotides are TGTGCCAGCAGTTACTCGATTCCAGGGGCCTACTACGAGCAGTACTTC. Translation: CASSYSIPGAYYEQYF.

The sample holds many counts of this clonotype. This chain uses TRBV6-1 with TRBJ1-6, with no clear D. CDR1 MNHNS and CDR2 SASEGT come from the germline V gene. V was trimmed by 7 bases and J by 6 bases, leaving 16 bases between them. This CDR3 comprises 15 residues. DNA of the CDR3: TGTGCCAGCATATCGGACGGGAGGCGTAATTCACCCCTCCACTTT. This translates into CASISDGRRNSPLHF.